The sequence of this TCR beta chain was determined in a study of blood T cell repertoires in COVID-19. Study background: Acute-phase and convalescent COVID-19 samples originated in the United States, Italy and Spain. Sample material is recorded as cDNA or gDNA derived from T cells, B-cell-depleted T cells, or PBMCs.

As handled by the study authors: The assay estimated nucleated cells by amplifying reference gene primers. Generated by immunoSEQ multiplex PCR, the TCRdb table keeps only in-frame clones and is missing some. The V and J calls and clone size come from that table; D and trimming were worked out from the DNA. The sample has some 50,000 clones, about nine tenths seen once; the top ten hold roughly 9.2%. Trimming shortened V by 3 bases and J by 12 bases, and 24 bases separated the two germline ends. Germline CDR1 SGHKS, CDR2 YYEKEE (reference sequence). The CDR3 contains 16 residues. This clone was detected only once.

The sample consisted of peripheral blood. The chain couples TRBV5-5 to TRBJ1-4; TRBD1 is a possible D gene (5 bases). The clonotype comes from a human donor in a cohort sampled during active COVID-19. The CDR3 region is CASSSQGRVKVLELFF. CDR3 in DNA: TGTGCCAGCAGCTCCCAGGGCAGGGTCAAAGTGTTGGAACTGTTTTTT.